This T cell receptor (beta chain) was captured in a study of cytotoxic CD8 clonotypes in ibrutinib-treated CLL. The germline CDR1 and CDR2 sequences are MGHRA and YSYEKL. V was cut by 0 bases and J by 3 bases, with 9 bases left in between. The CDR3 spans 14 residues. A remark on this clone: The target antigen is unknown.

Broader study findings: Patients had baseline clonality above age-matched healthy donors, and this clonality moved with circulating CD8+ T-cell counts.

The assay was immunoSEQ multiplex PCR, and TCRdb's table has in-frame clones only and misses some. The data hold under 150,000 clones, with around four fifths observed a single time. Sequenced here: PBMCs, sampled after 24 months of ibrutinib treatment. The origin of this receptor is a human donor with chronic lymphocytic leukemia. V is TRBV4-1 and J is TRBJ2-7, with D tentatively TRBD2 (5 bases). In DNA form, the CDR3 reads TGCGCCAGCAGCCAAGATCCGGGAATCTACGAGCAGTACTTC. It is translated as CASSQDPGIYEQYF.